A single sample is the source of the 7 T cell receptor beta chains below, sequenced in a study of CD4 T cells in relation to SARS-CoV-2 and coronaviruses. Sequencing used immunoSEQ multiplex PCR; TCRdb keeps in-frame clones, though not all of them. The data show 30,000 to 45,000 clones, under 85% seen once. Their cognate antigens are unknown. Sequenced: memory CD4+ T cells from PBMCs, cultured in vitro. The receptors originated from an adult with COVID-19.

The chain carries TRBV7-2 and TRBJ2-1, with unresolved D. The germline V and J ends were trimmed by 5 bases and 5 bases, with 16 bases remaining between them. Germline assignment: CDR1 SGHTA and CDR2 FQGNSA. The CDR3 has 15 amino acids. The CDR3 DNA sequence: TGTGCCAGCAGCCCCGAGGCGCCTACTAACAATGAGCAGTTCTTC. Residues: CASSPEAPTNNEQFF.

In its sample, this clone was seen once. The V gene is TRBV5-4, the J gene TRBJ2-7; 9 positions agree with TRBD1. Losses at the gene ends were 4 bases for V and 6 bases for J; bases not matched to a gene: 8. The CDR3 consists of 14 residues. Looked up from germline, CDR1 is SGHNT and CDR2 is YYREEE (reference sequence). CDR3 DNA sequence: TGTGCCAGCAGCGCCCGACAGGGACAGGGCGAGCAGTACTTC. It is translated as CASSARQGQGEQYF.

The CDR3 DNA is TGCGCCAGCAGCCAGGGACTATACTCCTACGAGCAGTACTTC. Translated, it gives CASSQGLYSYEQYF. The chain combines TRBV5-1 with TRBJ2-7; 7 bases align to TRBD2. The junction had 4 bases not matched to a gene; V was cut back by 4 bases and J by 0 bases. The CDR3 loop spans 14 amino acids. Germline V gene data show CDR1 as SGHRS and CDR2 as YFSETQ.

V gene TRBV28 combines with J gene TRBJ2-1; D gene uncertain. The CDR3 totals 17 residues. CDR1 and CDR2 (germline): MDHEN, SYDVKM. The V gene lost 5 bases and the J gene lost 7 bases, with 24 bases spanning the gap. CDR3 residues: CASSQNDSPVLWNEQFF. The CDR3 nucleotides are TGTGCCAGCAGTCAAAACGACTCCCCTGTTCTCTGGAATGAGCAGTTCTTC. Drawing the rest from reference TRBV28 and TRBJ2-1, the complete variable domain is DVKVTQSSRYLVKRTGEKVFLECVQDMDHENMFWYRQDPGLGLRLIYFSYDVKMKEKGDIPEGYSVSREKKERFSLILESASTNQTSMYLCASSQNDSPVLWNEQFFGPGTRLTVL.

The gene calls are TRBV18 and TRBJ1-1; the D gene is possibly TRBD1 (5 bases). V was clipped by 8 bases and J by 6 bases, with 19 bases between them. From germline, CDR1 is KGHSH and CDR2 LQKENI. The CDR3 is made up of 14 amino acids. This chain's CDR3 is CASQDTRRGAEAFF. In DNA, the CDR3 is TGTGCCAGCCAGGATACTCGCCGGGGCGCTGAAGCTTTCTTT.

The V call is TRBV7-6, the J call TRBJ1-2; 10 nucleotides agree with TRBD1. Germline-derived CDR1 and CDR2 are SGHVS and FNYEAQ. Unmatched junction bases numbered 9, after V lost 5 bases and J lost 0 bases. This CDR3 is 17 amino acids long. In DNA form, the CDR3 reads TGTGCCAGCAGCGTAAAACGACAGGGGGCAACTAACTATGGCTACACCTTC. Amino acids: CASSVKRQGATNYGYTF.

The chain uses TRBV11-3 and TRBJ2-1; TRBD2 matches 9 bases. CDR1 is SGHNT and CDR2 is YENEEA in the germline V gene. The CDR3 extends over 15 amino acids. After removal of 5 bases from V and 3 bases from J, the junction contained 5 bases not matched to a gene. In DNA form, the CDR3 reads TGTGCCAGCAGCCTGCGACTAGCGGACTACAATGAGCAGTTCTTC. Translation gives CASSLRLADYNEQFF.